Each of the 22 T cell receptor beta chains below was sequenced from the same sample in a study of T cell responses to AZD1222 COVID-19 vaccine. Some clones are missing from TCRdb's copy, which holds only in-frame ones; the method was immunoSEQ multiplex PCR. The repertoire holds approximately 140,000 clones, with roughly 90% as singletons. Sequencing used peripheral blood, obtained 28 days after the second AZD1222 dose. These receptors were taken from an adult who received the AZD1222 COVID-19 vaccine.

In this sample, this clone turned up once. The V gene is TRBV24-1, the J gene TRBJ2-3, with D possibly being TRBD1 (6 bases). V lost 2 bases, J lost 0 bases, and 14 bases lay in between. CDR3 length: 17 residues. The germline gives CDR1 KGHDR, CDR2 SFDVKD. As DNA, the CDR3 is TGTGCCACCAGTGATTGGGGATCCGGACAGAGCACAGATACGCAGTATTTT. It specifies CATSDWGSGQSTDTQYF.

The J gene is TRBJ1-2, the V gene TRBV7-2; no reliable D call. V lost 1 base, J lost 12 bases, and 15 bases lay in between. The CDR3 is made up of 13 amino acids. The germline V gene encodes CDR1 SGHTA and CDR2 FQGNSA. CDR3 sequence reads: CASSLVGLTFDTF. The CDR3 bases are TGTGCCAGCAGCTTAGTTGGTTTAACGTTCGACACCTTC. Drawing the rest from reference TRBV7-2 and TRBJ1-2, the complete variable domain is GAGVSQSPSNKVTEKGKDVELRCDPISGHTALYWYRQSLGQGLEFLIYFQGNSAPDKSGLPSDRFSAERTGGSVSTLTIQRTQQEDSAVYLCASSLVGLTFDTFGSGTRLTVV.

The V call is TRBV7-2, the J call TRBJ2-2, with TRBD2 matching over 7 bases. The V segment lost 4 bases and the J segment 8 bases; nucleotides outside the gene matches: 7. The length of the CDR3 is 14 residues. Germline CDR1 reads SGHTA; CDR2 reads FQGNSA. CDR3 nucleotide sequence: TGTGCCAGCAGCTACGGCGGGGGATCGGGGGAGCTGTTTTTT. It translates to CASSYGGGSGELFF. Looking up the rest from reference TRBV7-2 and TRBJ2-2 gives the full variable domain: GAGVSQSPSNKVTEKGKDVELRCDPISGHTALYWYRQSLGQGLEFLIYFQGNSAPDKSGLPSDRFSAERTGGSVSTLTIQRTQQEDSAVYLCASSYGGGSGELFFGEGSRLTVL.

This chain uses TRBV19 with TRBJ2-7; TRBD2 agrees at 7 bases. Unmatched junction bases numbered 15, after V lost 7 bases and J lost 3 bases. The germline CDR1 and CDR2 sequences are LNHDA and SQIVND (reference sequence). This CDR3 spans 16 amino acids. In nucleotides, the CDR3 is TGTGCCAGTACCCCCCAGAGAGGGCGGGAGATCTACGAGCAGTACTTC. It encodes CASTPQRGREIYEQYF.

In nucleotides, the CDR3 is TGTGCCAGCAGCTTGGGGCCAAGGAACACCGGGGAGCTGTTTTTT. This encodes CASSLGPRNTGELFF. The genes are TRBV5-8 and TRBJ2-2; D is ambiguous. The CDR3 contains 15 residues. Trimming cost V 0 bases and J 1 base, with 7 bases left between them. CDR1 is SGHTS and CDR2 is YDEGEE in the germline V gene.

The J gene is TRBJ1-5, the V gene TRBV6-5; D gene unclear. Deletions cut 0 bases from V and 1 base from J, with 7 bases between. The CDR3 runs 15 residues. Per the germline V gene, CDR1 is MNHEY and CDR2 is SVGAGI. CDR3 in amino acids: CASSYSFTSNQPQHF. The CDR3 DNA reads TGTGCCAGCAGTTACTCTTTTACGAGCAATCAGCCCCAGCATTTT.

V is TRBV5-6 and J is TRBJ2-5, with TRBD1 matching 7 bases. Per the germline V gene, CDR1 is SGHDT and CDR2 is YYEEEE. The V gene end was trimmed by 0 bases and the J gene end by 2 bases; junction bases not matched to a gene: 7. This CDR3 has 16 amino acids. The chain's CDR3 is CASSLVVGGKQETQYF. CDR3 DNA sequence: TGTGCCAGCAGCTTGGTTGTAGGGGGCAAACAAGAGACCCAGTACTTC. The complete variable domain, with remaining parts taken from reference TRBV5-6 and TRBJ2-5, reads DAGVTQSPTHLIKTRGQQVTLRCSPKSGHDTVSWYQQALGQGPQFIFQYYEEEERQRGNFPDRFSGHQFPNYSSELNVNALLLGDSALYLCASSLVVGGKQETQYFGPGTRLLVL.

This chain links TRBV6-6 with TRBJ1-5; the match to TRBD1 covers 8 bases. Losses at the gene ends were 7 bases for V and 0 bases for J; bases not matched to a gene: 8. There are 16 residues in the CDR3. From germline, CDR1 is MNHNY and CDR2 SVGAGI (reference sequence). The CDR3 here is CASMNRGSNSNQPQHF. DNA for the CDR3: TGTGCCAGCATGAACAGGGGGTCGAATAGCAATCAGCCCCAGCATTTT.

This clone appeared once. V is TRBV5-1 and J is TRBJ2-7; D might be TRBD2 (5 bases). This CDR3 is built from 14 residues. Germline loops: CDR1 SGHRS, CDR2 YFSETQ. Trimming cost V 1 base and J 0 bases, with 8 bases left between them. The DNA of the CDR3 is TGCGCCAGCAGCTTGCCGGGGTCCTCCTACGAGCAGTACTTC. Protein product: CASSLPGSSYEQYF.

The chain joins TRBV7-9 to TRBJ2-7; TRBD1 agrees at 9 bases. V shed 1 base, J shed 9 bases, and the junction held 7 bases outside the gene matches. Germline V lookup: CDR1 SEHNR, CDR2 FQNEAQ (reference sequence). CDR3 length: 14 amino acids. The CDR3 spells CASSLGPGQGGQYF. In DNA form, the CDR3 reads TGTGCCAGCAGCTTAGGACCGGGACAGGGCGGGCAGTACTTC.

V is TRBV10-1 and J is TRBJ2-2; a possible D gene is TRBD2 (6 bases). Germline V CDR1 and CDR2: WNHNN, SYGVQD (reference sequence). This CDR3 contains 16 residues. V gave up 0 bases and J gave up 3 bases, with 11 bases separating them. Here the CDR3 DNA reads TGCGCCAGCAGTGAGTCGGGGGAGGAGGACACCGGGGAGCTGTTTTTT. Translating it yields CASSESGEEDTGELFF.

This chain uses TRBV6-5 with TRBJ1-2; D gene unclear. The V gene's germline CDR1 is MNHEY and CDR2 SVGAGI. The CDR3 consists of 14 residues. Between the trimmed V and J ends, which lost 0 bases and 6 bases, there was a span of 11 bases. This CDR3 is CASSYSSSTDGYTF. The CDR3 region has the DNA TGTGCCAGCAGTTACTCCAGTTCGACCGATGGCTACACCTTC.

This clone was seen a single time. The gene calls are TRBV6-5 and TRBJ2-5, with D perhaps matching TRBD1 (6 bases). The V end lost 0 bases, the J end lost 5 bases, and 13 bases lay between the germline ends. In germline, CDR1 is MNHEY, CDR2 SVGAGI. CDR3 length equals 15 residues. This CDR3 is CASSYSGTIGETQYF. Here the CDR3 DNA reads TGTGCCAGCAGTTACTCGGGGACAATCGGGGAGACCCAGTACTTC.

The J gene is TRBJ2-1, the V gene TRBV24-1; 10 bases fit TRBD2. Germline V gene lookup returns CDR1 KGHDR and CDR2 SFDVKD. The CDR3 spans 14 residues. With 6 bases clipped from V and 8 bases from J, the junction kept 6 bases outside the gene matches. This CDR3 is CATSSPSGSHEQFF. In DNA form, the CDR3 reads TGTGCCACCAGTTCTCCTAGCGGGAGCCATGAGCAGTTCTTC.

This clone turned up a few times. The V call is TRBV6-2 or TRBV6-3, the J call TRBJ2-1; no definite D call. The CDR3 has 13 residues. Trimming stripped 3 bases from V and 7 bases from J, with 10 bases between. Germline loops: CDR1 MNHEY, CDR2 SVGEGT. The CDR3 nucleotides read TGTGCCAGCAGTTATGGGCAGGCTAATGAGCAGTTCTTC. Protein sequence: CASSYGQANEQFF.

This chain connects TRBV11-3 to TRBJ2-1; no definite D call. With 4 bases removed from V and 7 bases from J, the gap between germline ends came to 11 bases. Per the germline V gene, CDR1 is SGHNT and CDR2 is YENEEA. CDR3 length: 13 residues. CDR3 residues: CASSSAGRNEQFF. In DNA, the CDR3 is TGTGCCAGCAGCTCCGCCGGACGTAATGAGCAGTTCTTC.

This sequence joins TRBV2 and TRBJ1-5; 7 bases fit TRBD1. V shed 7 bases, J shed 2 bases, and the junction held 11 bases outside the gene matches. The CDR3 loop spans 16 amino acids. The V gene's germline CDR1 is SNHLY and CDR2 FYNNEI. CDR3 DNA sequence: TGTGCCAGCAACGGGCCAGGGGGTACGGGCAATCAGCCCCAGCATTTT. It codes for CASNGPGGTGNQPQHF.

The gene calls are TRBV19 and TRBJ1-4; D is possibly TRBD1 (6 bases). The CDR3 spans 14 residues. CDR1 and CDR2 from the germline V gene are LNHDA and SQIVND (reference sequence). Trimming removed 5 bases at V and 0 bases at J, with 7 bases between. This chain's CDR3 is CASSRQATNEKLFF. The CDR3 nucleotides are TGTGCCAGTAGTCGACAGGCAACTAATGAAAAACTGTTTTTT.

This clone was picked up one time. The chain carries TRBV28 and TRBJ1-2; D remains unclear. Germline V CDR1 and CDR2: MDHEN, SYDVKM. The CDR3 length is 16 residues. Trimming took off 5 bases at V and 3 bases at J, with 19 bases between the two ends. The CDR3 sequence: CASSPVGSNLDYGYTF. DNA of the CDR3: TGTGCCAGCAGTCCAGTGGGCTCAAACCTTGACTATGGCTACACCTTC.

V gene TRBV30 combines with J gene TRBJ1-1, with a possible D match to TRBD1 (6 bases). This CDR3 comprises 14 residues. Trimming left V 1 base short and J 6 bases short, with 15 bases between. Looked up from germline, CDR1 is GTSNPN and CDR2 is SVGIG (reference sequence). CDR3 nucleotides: TGTGCCTGGAGTGGATCGGACAGTATGCCTGAAGCTTTCTTT. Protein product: CAWSGSDSMPEAFF. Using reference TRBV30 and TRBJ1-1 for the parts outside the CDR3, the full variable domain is SQTIHQWPATLVQPVGSPLSLECTVEGTSNPNLYWYRQAAGRGLQLLFYSVGIGQISSEVPQNLSASRPQDRQFILSSKKLLLSDSGFYLCAWSGSDSMPEAFFGQGTRLTVV.

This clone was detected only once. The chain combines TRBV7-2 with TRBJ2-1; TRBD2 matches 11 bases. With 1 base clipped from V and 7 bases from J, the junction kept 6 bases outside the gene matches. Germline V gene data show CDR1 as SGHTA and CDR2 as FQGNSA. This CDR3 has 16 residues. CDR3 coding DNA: TGTGCCAGCAGCTTAGGTCGAACTAGCGGGAGTAATGAGCAGTTCTTC. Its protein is CASSLGRTSGSNEQFF.

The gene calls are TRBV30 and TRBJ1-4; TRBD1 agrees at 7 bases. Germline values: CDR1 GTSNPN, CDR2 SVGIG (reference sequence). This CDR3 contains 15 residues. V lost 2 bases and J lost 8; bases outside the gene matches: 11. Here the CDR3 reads CAWSTRQGIWEKLFF. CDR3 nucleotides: TGTGCCTGGAGTACGAGACAGGGTATATGGGAAAAACTGTTTTTT.